Listed here are 21 T cell receptor beta chains from one sample, sequenced in a study of HIV-infected children after antiretroviral therapy interruption. The TCR library was built from RNA with a 3' RACE protocol and unique molecular identifiers. TCRdb processed the 3' RACE reads anew with MiXCR; each CDR3 protein has one entry. Among about 89,000 distinct CDR3 sequences listed, less than 7% were seen once. Treatment noted: PENTA 11 planned treatment interruption arm or continuous ART arm. The material was CD45RA+ CD4+ T cells from PBMCs, pooled from several time points, obtained from a donor given antiretroviral therapy, either interrupted or continuous. The subset was: naive CD4+ CD45RA+ CD45RO- T cells. These receptors were obtained from a pool of human donors with HIV.

To note about this clonotype: This may stem from a read error, because a much larger clone lies one nucleotide away. The conserved final phenylalanine or tryptophan is absent from the CDR3, which likely points to a read error. The chain carries TRBV11-1 and TRBJ2-7, with a weak D call TRBD1 (6 bases). Germline V gives CDR1 SGHAT, CDR2 FQDESV (reference sequence). CDR3 size: 15 residues. With 2 bases removed from V and 6 bases from J, the gap between germline ends came to 17 bases. In nucleotides, the CDR3 is TGTGCCAGCAGCTTATTGCAGGGGCTCAGGGCCGAGCAGTACCTC. This sequence encodes CASSLLQGLRAEQYL.

This clonotype was picked up many times. The V gene is TRBV27, the J gene TRBJ1-6; perhaps TRBD1 as D (6 bases). The CDR3 is made up of 19 amino acids. V lost 2 bases and J lost 9, with 26 bases in between. Germline V gives CDR1 MNHEY, CDR2 SMNVEV (reference sequence). The DNA of the CDR3 is TGTGCCAGCAGTTTAGCCGCCGTTTCGGACAGTCTATCCGGTTCACCCCTCCACTTT. Translation: CASSLAAVSDSLSGSPLHF.

This clonotype was seen at least ten times. The chain carries TRBV18 and TRBJ1-4; no reliable D call. V was pared by 8 bases and J by 6 bases, with 10 bases between. The CDR3 contains 12 residues. Germline V gene sequence: CDR1 KGHSH, CDR2 LQKENI. CDR3 coding DNA: TGTGCCAGCCGGGGAGGTGATGAAAAACTGTTTTTT. Translation gives CASRGGDEKLFF.

The table lists this clonotype with many counts. This chain connects TRBV12-3 or TRBV12-4 to TRBJ1-1; D might be TRBD1 (5 bases). The CDR3 is 15 residues long. Deletions cut 4 bases from V and 5 bases from J, with 17 bases between. The CDR3 sequence is CASSWPGRMRTEAFF. The CDR3 DNA sequence: TGTGCCAGCAGTTGGCCAGGGAGGATGAGAACTGAAGCTTTCTTT.

This clonotype came up many times. This chain links TRBV28 with TRBJ2-2; the match to TRBD1 covers 7 bases. With 11 bases clipped from V and 4 bases from J, the junction kept 7 bases outside the gene matches. The CDR3 sequence is 13 residues long. Germline CDR1 is MDHEN and CDR2 is SYDVKM. For the CDR3, the DNA is TGTGCCTGCGACAGGGCCCCCACCGGGGAGCTGTTTTTT. Its protein is CACDRAPTGELFF.

The sample holds many counts of this clonotype. One end of the junction does not line up with germline, which may come from a read error. CDR3 amino acids: CASSLNGLPQATQYF. The CDR3 DNA reads TGTGCCAGCAGCTTAAACGGACTACCGCAAGCGACCCAGTACTTC. The rearrangement joins TRBV7-3 to TRBJ2-5; D possibly corresponds to TRBD2 (6 bases). The CDR3 is 15 amino acids. The germline V gene has CDR1 SGHTA and CDR2 FQGTGA.

This clonotype was counted many times. The chain carries TRBV15 and TRBJ1-3; perhaps TRBD1 as D (6 bases). This CDR3 spans 17 amino acids. Trimming cost V 5 bases and J 0 bases, with 17 bases left between them. Germline assignment: CDR1 LNHNV and CDR2 YYDKDF (reference sequence). Here the CDR3 DNA reads TGTGCCACCAGCCGTCGTAGGGGGGGATTCTCTGGAAACACCATATATTTT. Translating it yields CATSRRRGGFSGNTIYF.

There are a few counts of this clonotype. The rearrangement joins TRBV7-9 to TRBJ2-3, with TRBD2 identical over 9 bases. The CDR3 runs 15 residues. The junction had 5 bases not matched to a gene; V was cut back by 3 bases and J by 4 bases. Germline V gene data show CDR1 as SEHNR and CDR2 as FQNEAQ (reference sequence). The CDR3 loop reads CASSFSGSPADTQYF. As DNA, the CDR3 is TGTGCCAGCAGCTTTAGCGGGAGCCCCGCAGATACGCAGTATTTT.

This clonotype came up many times. The rearrangement uses TRBV7-6 and TRBJ2-7, with TRBD2 identical over 12 bases. Trimming at V came to 5 bases and at J to 1 base, leaving 9 bases not matched to a gene. The CDR3 spans 17 residues. CDR1 and CDR2 from the germline V gene are SGHVS and FNYEAQ. CDR3 protein: CASSPRLAGAGSYEQYF. The CDR3 DNA sequence: TGTGCCAGCAGCCCCAGACTAGCGGGGGCCGGTTCCTACGAGCAGTACTTC.

This clonotype was counted ten times or more. V gene TRBV2 combines with J gene TRBJ2-5; D remains unclear. The CDR3 contains 14 residues. Germline-derived CDR1 and CDR2 are SNHLY and FYNNEI. Trimming removed 3 bases at V and 3 bases at J, with 11 bases between. CDR3 amino acids: CASSDYFGKETQYF. The DNA of the CDR3 is TGTGCCAGCAGTGATTATTTCGGAAAAGAGACCCAGTACTTC. Drawing the rest from reference TRBV2 and TRBJ2-5, the complete variable domain is EPEVTQTPSHQVTQMGQEVILRCVPISNHLYFYWYRQILGQKVEFLVSFYNNEISEKSEIFDDQFSVERPDGSNFTLKIRSTKLEDSAMYFCASSDYFGKETQYFGPGTRLLVL.

This clonotype was counted many times. The chain couples TRBV10-3 to TRBJ2-3; D gene unclear. Trimming took 0 bases from V and 2 from J, leaving 6 bases between them. The germline V gene has CDR1 ENHRY and CDR2 SYGVKD. The CDR3 loop spans 14 amino acids. The CDR3 coding sequence is TGTGCCATCAGTGAGTCGACGACCACAGATACGCAGTATTTT. Its translation: CAISESTTTDTQYF.

This clonotype was detected many times. The V and J genes are TRBV18 and TRBJ1-1; D not resolved. Trimming cost V 1 base and J 4 bases, with 10 bases left between them. Germline V gives CDR1 KGHSH, CDR2 LQKENI. The length of the CDR3 is 14 residues. CDR3: CASSPHRLGTEAFF. For the CDR3, the DNA is TGTGCCAGCTCACCACACCGCCTGGGCACTGAAGCTTTCTTT.

This clonotype was seen many times. The chain employs TRBV20-1 and TRBJ2-2; 9 nucleotides match TRBD1. Germline trimming cut 0 bases from V and 8 bases from J; bases unmatched to any gene: 13. The CDR3 covers 17 residues. Germline CDR1 reads DFQATT; CDR2 reads SNEGSKA (reference sequence). For the CDR3, the DNA is TGCAGTGCTAGAGACGAAACACAGGGGGCCCCTAGGGGGGAGCTGTTTTTT. Its protein product is CSARDETQGAPRGELFF.

The rearrangement uses TRBV9 and TRBJ2-3; D uncertain. The CDR3 sequence is 17 residues long. Germline assignment: CDR1 SGDLS and CDR2 YYNGEE. Trimming took off 0 bases at V and 0 bases at J, with 14 bases between the two ends. The DNA for the CDR3 is TGTGCCAGCAGCGTAGACGGAGTACCCCCTAGCACAGATACGCAGTATTTT. The encoded protein is CASSVDGVPPSTDTQYF. Complete variable domain (other parts from reference TRBV9 and TRBJ2-3): DSGVTQTPKHLITATGQRVTLRCSPRSGDLSVYWYQQSLDQGLQFLIQYYNGEERAKGNILERFSAQQFPDLHSELNLSSLELGDSALYFCASSVDGVPPSTDTQYFGPGTRLTVL.

Details on this clonotype: With a much larger clone just one base away, this may be a read error. The V call is TRBV5-1, the J call TRBJ2-2; D is undetermined. The CDR3 runs to 15 residues. The V end was cut by 7 bases, the J end by 0 bases, with 13 bases between. Germline assignment: CDR1 SGHRS and CDR2 YFSETQ. The CDR3 bases are TGCGCCAGCCGCAAAATAGGCCCGAACACCGGGGAGCTGTTTTTT. Translating it yields CASRKIGPNTGELFF.

The sample holds many counts of this clonotype. This chain links TRBV6-5 with TRBJ2-5, with 7 bases that match TRBD1. Per the germline V gene, CDR1 is MNHEY and CDR2 is SVGAGI. J gave up 4 bases and V 3 bases, and 8 bases lay outside the gene matches. The CDR3 spans 15 residues. In DNA, the CDR3 is TGTGCCAGCAGTTATAGAGGGGGCCCCGGAGAGACCCAGTACTTC. Translated: CASSYRGGPGETQYF.

The genes are TRBV30 and TRBJ2-3; 9 nucleotides line up with TRBD1. The germline V gene has CDR1 GTSNPN and CDR2 SVGIG (reference sequence). The CDR3 loop spans 13 amino acids. Trimming removed 5 bases from V and 3 bases from J; junction bases left unmatched: 3. The CDR3 reads CAWDRGWTDTQYF. The CDR3 bases are TGTGCCTGGGACAGGGGGTGGACAGATACGCAGTATTTT.

This clonotype was counted many times. V gene TRBV7-3 combines with J gene TRBJ2-2; TRBD1 matches 8 bases. The V and J ends lost 6 bases and 0 bases, in that order; junction bases with no gene match: 0. CDR3 size: 14 residues. The germline V gene encodes CDR1 SGHTA and CDR2 FQGTGA. CDR3 sequence: CASRTGANTGELFF. The DNA for the CDR3 is TGTGCCAGCAGGACAGGGGCGAACACCGGGGAGCTGTTTTTT.

The sample holds many counts of this clonotype. The chain uses TRBV10-1 and TRBJ2-7, with D unresolved. The CDR3 length is 14 residues. The germline V gene encodes CDR1 WNHNN and CDR2 SYGVQD (reference sequence). The germline V and J ends were trimmed by 4 bases and 2 bases, with 12 bases remaining between them. The CDR3 loop reads CASSGSPRPYEQYF. The CDR3 DNA reads as TGCGCCAGCAGTGGGTCCCCGCGGCCCTACGAGCAGTACTTC.

This clonotype has just a few counts. This sequence joins TRBV2 and TRBJ2-5; possible D gene TRBD2, 5 bases. The germline CDR1 and CDR2 sequences are SNHLY and FYNNEI. V was cut by 6 bases and J by 0 bases, with 11 bases left in between. The CDR3 is 14 amino acids. The CDR3 nucleotides are TGTGCCAGCAGCTTCCGGGGATACCAAGAGACCCAGTACTTC. This gives the protein CASSFRGYQETQYF.

In its sample, this clonotype was seen many times. This chain uses TRBV11-2 with TRBJ2-7; possible D gene TRBD2, 6 bases. The V gene's germline CDR1 is SGHAT and CDR2 FQNNGV. The V and J ends lost 8 bases and 2 bases respectively, with 22 bases between them. The CDR3 length is 16 residues. The CDR3 nucleotides read TGTGCCAGCGGTCCGGGGGTCGGGAAACGAGCCTACGAGCAGTACTTC. Protein: CASGPGVGKRAYEQYF.